This TCR beta chain was captured by sequencing in a study of blood T cells in healthy people across ages. Study-level points and caveats: Diversity of TCR beta per million T cells declined in a roughly linear way with age.

A sample-barcoded 5' primer and a J-beta primer mix were used in a second PCR of roughly 7 to 11 cycles. Every molecule of cDNA carried a tag from a template-switch adaptor with 12 random nucleotides. TCRdb recomputed calls from the 5' RACE reads with MiXCR, one row per CDR3 protein. The table includes around 780,000 distinct CDR3 sequences, around 25% detected once. Deletions cut 6 bases from V and 3 bases from J, with 13 bases between. CDR1 DFQATT and CDR2 SNEGSKA come from the germline V gene (reference sequence). There are 13 residues in the CDR3. In this sample, this clonotype turned up a few times. Its matching antigen is unknown. These data were likewise used in another study, on T cells of mothers and their children. That paper states: Mothers gave over 8.5 million TCR beta CDR3 reads each, and children several million each. It was observed that no persistent microchimeric T cell clones could be detected.

This sequence joins TRBV20-1 and TRBJ2-3; no definite D call. The TCR comes from a boy aged 5 to 17 in good health. The specimen was blood. In DNA form, the CDR3 reads TGCAGTGCCCCGTATCAGCTTACAGATACGCAGTATTTT. Its protein is CSAPYQLTDTQYF.